This TCR beta chain came from a study of OX40 agonist ivuxolimab in advanced cancers. Comments on this clone: What it binds is unknown.

The trim removed 1 base at V and 8 bases at J, leaving 8 bases unmatched. This CDR3 spans 15 amino acids. Germline V gives CDR1 SGHRS, CDR2 YFSETQ. Clones were read by immunoSEQ multiplex PCR, and TCRdb kept only the in-frame ones, dropping some. In the table there are about 110,000 clones, 80% to 95% of which are singletons. Study-wide points: Among the nonresponders, some also had low normalized T-cell clonal expansion.

The chain has TRBV5-1 and TRBJ2-1; TRBD2 matches at 8 bases. This receptor was obtained from an adult with an advanced solid tumor such as melanoma, head and neck, liver or kidney cancer. Sequenced here: CD4+ or CD8+ T cells sorted from blood, sampled in a trial of the OX40 agonist ivuxolimab. The CDR3 region is CASSLRSGSEDEQFF. CDR3 in DNA: TGCGCCAGCAGCTTGAGGAGCGGGAGCGAGGATGAGCAGTTCTTC.